This paragraph covers one TCR beta chain sequence. Its cognate antigen is unknown. These data belong to a study of a mutant IDH1 vaccine in newly diagnosed glioma. Whole-study results and caveats: Vaccination induced immune responses in 85% to 95% of patients.

TCRdb's table, derived via immunoSEQ multiplex PCR, lists solely in-frame clones and lacks some. The repertoire holds about 92,000 clones, about four fifths seen once, with around 7% in the top ten. Time point: baseline, week 1 (first vaccination visit). Treatment meaning: pre-vaccination baseline after standard-of-care therapy. The source material was PBMCs, sampled from a glioma patient treated with radiotherapy, temozolomide or both. This TCR was sampled from a man aged 40-55 years with glioma.

The CDR3 DNA sequence: TGTGCCAGCAGCCGTCTGCGGGGGGCCGACACCGGGGAGCTGTTTTTT. This gives the protein CASSRLRGADTGELFF. This rearrangement joins TRBV4-2 to TRBJ2-2; 8 bases match TRBD2. V was clipped by 4 bases and J by 3 bases; unmatched bases: 7. This CDR3 spans 16 amino acids. Germline values: CDR1 LGHNA, CDR2 YNFKEQ.